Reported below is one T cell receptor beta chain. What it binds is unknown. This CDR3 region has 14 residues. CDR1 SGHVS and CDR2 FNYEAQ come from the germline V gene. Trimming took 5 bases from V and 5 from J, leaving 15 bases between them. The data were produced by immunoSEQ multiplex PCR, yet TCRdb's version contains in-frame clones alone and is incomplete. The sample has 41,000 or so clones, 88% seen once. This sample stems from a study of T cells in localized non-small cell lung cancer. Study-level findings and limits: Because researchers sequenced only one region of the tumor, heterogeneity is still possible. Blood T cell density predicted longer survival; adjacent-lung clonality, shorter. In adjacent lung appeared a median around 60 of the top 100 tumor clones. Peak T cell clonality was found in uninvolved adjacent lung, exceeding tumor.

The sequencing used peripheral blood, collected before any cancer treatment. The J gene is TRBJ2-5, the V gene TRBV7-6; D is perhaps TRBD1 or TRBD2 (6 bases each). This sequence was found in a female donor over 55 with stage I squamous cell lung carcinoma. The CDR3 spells CASSLGGYGETQYF. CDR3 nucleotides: TGTGCCAGCAGCCTCGGGGGCTACGGGGAGACCCAGTACTTC.